Sequencing of this TCR beta chain was carried out in a study of T-cell memory formation after mild COVID-19. Overall study context: The study found TCR clusters largely donor specific. Study-wide findings and caveats: Second-wave clones reaching peak frequency on day 37 lacked confirmed SARS-CoV-2 specificity.

The CDR3 covers 14 residues. The V gene lost 5 bases and the J gene lost 9 bases, with 14 bases spanning the gap. Germline CDR1 MGHDK, CDR2 SYGVNS. Researchers used 5'RACE with constant-segment primers to make TCR alpha and TCR beta cDNA libraries that carry sample barcodes and UMIs. From the 5' RACE reads, TCRdb called clonotypes with MiXCR, one entry per CDR3 protein. Here the sample spans about 620,000 distinct CDR3 sequences, 18% being singletons. With respect to this clonotype: What it binds is unknown.

The source material was PBMCs or a T cell subset sorted from them (not recorded which). The receptor's source is an adult woman who had mild COVID-19 (a few samples of this study predate the infection). Cell type and time point are not known. V and J are TRBV25-1 and TRBJ1-6; TRBD1 might be the D (6 bases). This CDR3 is CASSTTGFGSPLHF. The CDR3 DNA reads as TGTGCCAGCAGTACTACAGGGTTCGGTTCACCCCTCCACTTT.